One sample yielded the 5 T cell receptor beta chains listed below, sequenced in a study of blood T cell repertoires in COVID-19. Assay used: immunoSEQ multiplex PCR; TCRdb lists only in-frame clones, some missing. This table has roughly 300,000 clones, about 90% appearing once. Source material: PBMCs or T cells enriched from blood (not recorded which). The receptor source for this set is a woman aged 25 to 39 who had recovered from COVID-19.

The chain couples TRBV24-1 to TRBJ2-7; perhaps TRBD1 as D (6 bases). The CDR3 consists of 14 residues. The germline gives CDR1 KGHDR, CDR2 SFDVKD. With 3 bases removed from V and 5 bases from J, the gap between germline ends came to 13 bases. The CDR3 loop reads CATSDPQGTDEQYF. The CDR3 bases are TGTGCCACCAGTGATCCGCAGGGGACCGACGAGCAGTACTTC.

This clone was picked up a small number of times. The rearrangement joins TRBV29-1 to TRBJ1-3; D uncertain. The germline CDR1 and CDR2 sequences are SQVTM and ANQGSEA. CDR3 length: 14 residues. The V gene lost 4 bases and the J gene lost 4 bases, with 14 bases spanning the gap. CDR3 protein: CSVVVRGQGNTIYF. CDR3 nucleotides: TGCAGCGTTGTCGTGAGAGGGCAAGGAAACACCATATATTTT. The entire variable domain, with the rest obtained from reference TRBV29-1 and TRBJ1-3, is as follows: SAVISQKPSRDICQRGTSLTIQCQVDSQVTMMFWYRQQPGQSLTLIATANQGSEATYESGFVIDKFPISRPNLTFSTLTVSNMSPEDSSIYLCSVVVRGQGNTIYFGEGSWLTVV.

The V and J genes are TRBV11-2 and TRBJ1-5; tentatively, D is TRBD1 (6 bases). The CDR3 length is 18 residues. Trimming removed 0 bases from V and 2 bases from J, with 17 bases in between. The germline V gene encodes CDR1 SGHAT and CDR2 FQNNGV. CDR3 DNA sequence: TGTGCCAGCAGCTTAGACGGCCAGGGGAGGGGAGGCAATCAGCCCCAGCATTTT. It is translated as CASSLDGQGRGGNQPQHF. Full variable domain (rest looked up from reference TRBV11-2 and TRBJ1-5): EAGVAQSPRYKIIEKRQSVAFWCNPISGHATLYWYQQILGQGPKLLIQFQNNGVVDDSQLPKDRFSAERLKGVDSTLKIQPAKLEDSAVYLCASSLDGQGRGGNQPQHFGDGTRLSIL.

This clone came up many times. This chain connects TRBV6-1 to TRBJ2-7; 9 bases fit TRBD1. CDR1 and CDR2 (germline): MNHNS, SASEGT. The CDR3 has 16 residues. V shed 2 bases and J 5 bases; nucleotides not matched to a gene: 10. In nucleotides, the CDR3 is TGTGCCAGCAGTGAAAAGGACACAGGGGGCAGGGACGAGCAGTACTTC. Translated, it gives CASSEKDTGGRDEQYF.

V gene TRBV7-2 combines with J gene TRBJ2-7; 11 bases line up with TRBD1. J was trimmed by 4 bases and V by 1 base; bases with no gene match: 3. CDR1 and CDR2 from the germline V gene are SGHTA and FQGNSA. The CDR3 length is 15 residues. CDR3 amino acids: CASSLGGQGGYEQYF. The CDR3 coding sequence is TGTGCCAGCAGCTTAGGGGGACAGGGGGGTTACGAGCAGTACTTC.